These 21 T cell receptor beta chains originate from one sample sequenced in a study of T-cell reconstitution after alpha-beta-depleted transplantation in children. Unique molecular identifiers featured in how the TCRbeta library was prepared. Each CDR3 protein is one row after TCRdb ran MiXCR on the PCR reads. The sample lists hundreds of thousands of distinct CDR3 sequences, approximately 10% seen once, with just over 2% in the top ten. Material: PBMCs, obtained before TCRalphabeta/CD19-depleted stem cell transplant. These receptors all come from a child aged 2-15 years with inherited bone marrow failure, due to receive a stem cell transplant.

This clonotype has ten or more counts. The rearrangement joins TRBV3-1 to TRBJ2-1; 12 nucleotides agree with TRBD2. V lost 3 bases, J lost 9 bases, and 30 bases stayed unmatched. Per germline, CDR1 LGHDT and CDR2 YNNKEL (reference sequence). The CDR3 has 23 amino acids. The CDR3 loop reads CASSHDSEPRISSGRARWGEQFF. The CDR3 region has the DNA TGTGCCAGCAGCCACGATTCGGAACCACGGATCTCTAGCGGGAGGGCCCGATGGGGTGAGCAGTTCTTC.

This clonotype was counted many times. The chain recombines TRBV6-5 with TRBJ2-5; the D gene is possibly TRBD1 (5 bases). Germline CDR1 MNHEY, CDR2 SVGAGI. This CDR3 region has 18 residues. V lost 0 bases and J 1 base, leaving 18 bases between the germline ends. As DNA, the CDR3 is TGTGCCAGCAGTTACTCTAGTTCGATCTCAGGGCCCCAAGAGACCCAGTACTTC. Translation gives CASSYSSSISGPQETQYF.

This clonotype was observed many times. V gene TRBV5-6 combines with J gene TRBJ1-5, with no clear D. CDR1 SGHDT and CDR2 YYEEEE come from the germline V gene. V was cut by 2 bases and J by 2 bases, with 5 bases left in between. The CDR3 extends over 13 amino acids. CDR3 loop: CASSFSRNQPQHF. The CDR3 DNA sequence: TGTGCCAGCAGCTTTTCCCGCAATCAGCCCCAGCATTTT.

This clonotype was observed at least ten times. The rearrangement uses TRBV7-9 and TRBJ2-6; D possibly uses TRBD1 or TRBD2 (6 bases each). The CDR3 spans 15 residues. Germline V gives CDR1 SEHNR, CDR2 FQNEAQ (reference sequence). The V and J ends lost 6 bases and 3 bases respectively, with 12 bases between them. The DNA for the CDR3 is TGTGCCAGCAGTCAGGGGAGGTTTGGGGCCAACGTCCTGACTTTC. This codes for CASSQGRFGANVLTF.

This clonotype was picked up a small number of times. The rearrangement uses TRBV6-2 or TRBV6-3 and TRBJ2-1; 7 bases are a match to TRBD2. Germline V gene lookup returns CDR1 MNHEY and CDR2 SVGEGT. The ends lost 3 bases at V and 9 bases at J; junction bases unmatched: 8. The CDR3 extends over 14 amino acids. In nucleotides, the CDR3 is TGTGCCAGCAGTTATCTAATAACGGGGGGTGAGCAGTTCTTC. Translating gives CASSYLITGGEQFF.

This clonotype was recorded at least ten times. The chain carries TRBV27 and TRBJ1-1; 7 positions match TRBD1. CDR3 size: 16 residues. Trimming removed 0 bases from V and 3 bases from J; junction bases left unmatched: 7. Germline V CDR1 and CDR2: MNHEY, SMNVEV (reference sequence). The CDR3, as DNA: TGTGCCAGCAGTTTATCGTGGGGGACAGCCCACACTGAAGCTTTCTTT. Translation gives CASSLSWGTAHTEAFF.

This clonotype was seen only a few times. The J gene is TRBJ2-1, the V gene TRBV29-1, with TRBD2 matching 12 bases. V shed 4 bases and J 5 bases; nucleotides not matched to a gene: 9. This CDR3 has 16 amino acids. Germline V CDR1 and CDR2: SQVTM, ANQGSEA. The CDR3 nucleotides are TGCAGCGTTGGTCGACTAGCGGGAGCGTGGGACAATGAGCAGTTCTTC. Protein sequence: CSVGRLAGAWDNEQFF.

This clonotype came up a few times. The chain carries TRBV18 and TRBJ2-1, with a tentative D call TRBD2 (6 bases). The CDR3 totals 15 residues. CDR1 is KGHSH, CDR2 LQKENI, per germline. Deletions cut 2 bases from V and 9 bases from J, with 17 bases between. As DNA, the CDR3 is TGTGCCAGCTCACCAGCTAACCCCGGGAGCAGTGAGCAGTTCTTC. Translation gives CASSPANPGSSEQFF.

This clonotype was recorded at least ten times. J is TRBJ2-3 and V is TRBV28, with 9 bases fitting TRBD2. After removal of 4 bases from V and 5 bases from J, the junction contained 10 bases not matched to a gene. Per germline, CDR1 MDHEN and CDR2 SYDVKM. The CDR3 is made up of 16 amino acids. The CDR3 DNA reads as TGTGCCAGCAGTTCCCTTAGCGGGAGCGGGAGAGATACGCAGTATTTT. Translation gives CASSSLSGSGRDTQYF.

This clonotype was recorded many times. The chain carries TRBV7-8 and TRBJ2-4; 10 bases agree with TRBD1. This CDR3 comprises 16 residues. The trim removed 0 bases at V and 3 bases at J, leaving 2 bases unmatched. From germline, CDR1 is SGHVS and CDR2 FQNEAQ. CDR3 region: CASSLAGQGIKNIQYF. As DNA, the CDR3 is TGTGCCAGCAGCTTAGCGGGACAGGGGATCAAAAACATTCAGTACTTC.

This clonotype has at least ten counts. The DNA for the CDR3 is TGTGCCAGCAGCCCCCGACAGGGTGTAAGTCAGCCCCAGCATTTT. This encodes CASSPRQGVSQPQHF. V usage is TRBV6-1 and J usage is TRBJ1-5, with 7 bases aligning to TRBD1. This CDR3 is built from 15 residues. The germline V gene encodes CDR1 MNHNS and CDR2 SASEGT. The trim removed 6 bases at V and 6 bases at J, leaving 11 bases unmatched.

This clonotype has just one count. The chain is built from TRBV15 and TRBJ2-7, with 8 bases that match TRBD2. Germline V lookup: CDR1 LNHNV, CDR2 YYDKDF (reference sequence). The CDR3 has 16 amino acids. After removal of 5 bases from V and 4 bases from J, the junction contained 13 bases not matched to a gene. This chain's CDR3 is CATSAIASGSLYEQYF. The CDR3 nucleotides read TGTGCCACCAGCGCAATCGCTAGCGGGTCTCTATACGAGCAGTACTTC. The variable domain in full, with the rest retrieved from reference TRBV15 and TRBJ2-7, is DAMVIQNPRYQVTQFGKPVTLSCSQTLNHNVMYWYQQKSSQAPKLLFHYYDKDFNNEADTPDNFQSRRPNTSFCFLDIRSPGLGDTAMYLCATSAIASGSLYEQYFGPGTRLTVT.

This clonotype was detected many times. This rearrangement joins TRBV7-2 to TRBJ2-5; D may match TRBD1 or TRBD2 (6 bases each). V dropped 7 bases and J dropped 5 bases, with 17 bases sitting between them. Germline V CDR1 and CDR2: SGHTA, FQGNSA. CDR3 length: 14 residues. CDR3 bases: TGTGCCAGCACCCTTTTAGGGGGGACGGAGACCCAGTACTTC. Residues: CASTLLGGTETQYF. The full variable domain, rest sourced from reference TRBV7-2 and TRBJ2-5, is GAGVSQSPSNKVTEKGKDVELRCDPISGHTALYWYRQSLGQGLEFLIYFQGNSAPDKSGLPSDRFSAERTGGSVSTLTIQRTQQEDSAVYLCASTLLGGTETQYFGPGTRLLVL.

This clonotype occurred many times. CDR3 coding DNA: TGCAGCGTTGAATTGCCGTTGAGGTACAATGAGCAGTTCTTC. It codes for CSVELPLRYNEQFF. The chain carries TRBV29-1 and TRBJ2-1; D is ambiguous. The CDR3 covers 14 residues. The V end lost 2 bases, the J end lost 4 bases, and 12 bases lay between the germline ends. Germline V lookup: CDR1 SQVTM, CDR2 ANQGSEA.

In this sample, this clonotype turned up many times. The genes are TRBV5-1 and TRBJ2-4; D is ambiguous. CDR1 is SGHRS, CDR2 YFSETQ, per germline. CDR3 length: 15 amino acids. Trimming shortened V by 4 bases and J by 6 bases, and 17 bases separated the two germline ends. CDR3 sequence: CASSPAGFQLNIQYF. The CDR3 DNA reads TGCGCCAGCAGCCCCGCCGGGTTCCAATTAAACATTCAGTACTTC.

This clonotype came up many times. The rearrangement uses TRBV28 and TRBJ2-2; D not certain. Germline CDR1 reads MDHEN; CDR2 reads SYDVKM. The CDR3 runs 16 residues. The V end lost 5 bases, the J end lost 7 bases, and 20 bases lay between the germline ends. The DNA for the CDR3 is TGTGCCAGCAGTAGGTTATCGGCTAAATCGAGCGGGGAGCTGTTTTTT. Translation: CASSRLSAKSSGELFF.

This clonotype was seen repeatedly, ten times or more. This chain joins TRBV20-1 and TRBJ2-1, with TRBD1 matching 11 bases. CDR3 length: 13 residues. V gave up 6 bases and J gave up 5 bases; unmatched junction bases: 3. Germline lookup yields CDR1 DFQATT and CDR2 SNEGSKA (reference sequence). For the CDR3, the DNA is TGCAGTGCCGGACAGGGGGCGGACAATGAGCAGTTCTTC. Encoded protein: CSAGQGADNEQFF.

The chain is built from TRBV27 and TRBJ2-6; TRBD1 agrees at 8 bases. There are 17 residues in the CDR3. Unmatched junction bases numbered 4, after V lost 3 bases and J lost 0 bases. The germline V gene has CDR1 MNHEY and CDR2 SMNVEV (reference sequence). The CDR3 loop is CASSFYGQGSGANVLTF. The CDR3, as DNA: TGTGCCAGCAGTTTTTACGGACAGGGCTCTGGGGCCAACGTCCTGACTTTC.

This clonotype occurred many times. This sequence joins TRBV20-1 and TRBJ2-1; D remains unclear. CDR1 is DFQATT, CDR2 SNEGSKA, per germline (reference sequence). Trimming removed 0 bases at V and 4 bases at J, with 13 bases between. The CDR3 runs to 15 residues. In nucleotides, the CDR3 is TGCAGTGCTAGAGATCCTATGGGCAGTTACAATGAGCAGTTCTTC. Translation gives CSARDPMGSYNEQFF.

This clonotype has ten or more counts. The chain carries TRBV12-3 or TRBV12-4 and TRBJ2-1; 14 nucleotides align to TRBD2. CDR3 length: 20 amino acids. The V gene end was trimmed by 5 bases and the J gene end by 9 bases; junction bases not matched to a gene: 21. CDR3 protein: CASSRQTRGLAGANSGEQFF. The DNA of the CDR3 is TGTGCCAGCAGTCGACAAACCCGGGGACTAGCGGGAGCCAACAGTGGTGAGCAGTTCTTC.

The rearrangement links TRBV15 to TRBJ2-1; 15 positions match TRBD2. Per the germline V gene, CDR1 is LNHNV and CDR2 is YYDKDF (reference sequence). This CDR3 contains 18 residues. The V segment lost 5 bases and the J segment 7 bases; nucleotides outside the gene matches: 12. As DNA, the CDR3 is TGTGCCACCAGCGGGTCCGGACTAGCGGGAGGGCCAGGGAATGAGCAGTTCTTC. Translating it yields CATSGSGLAGGPGNEQFF.